The clone carrying this TCR beta chain was counted a few times. Antigen: not known. This could be a read error, since a much larger clone is one nucleotide away. Constant-region priming of 500 to 550 ng total RNA yielded TCR beta cDNA. Each TCR beta library was derived from three nested multiplex PCR rounds that employed slightly modified ARM-PCR. For roughly 11 cycles apiece, the opening two PCR rounds ran with TRBV1-TRBV30 forward primers and a C-beta reverse primer. TCRdb re-analysed the multiplex PCR reads in MiXCR, keeping a single row per CDR3 protein. The sample lists hundreds of thousands of distinct CDR3 sequences, 60% to 80% occurring once. Germline DNA was extracted too, while blood RNA derived from unsorted whole blood. Peripheral blood, around 4 milliliters, was collected prior to surgery. The germline gives CDR1 MNHEY, CDR2 SVGAGI. The CDR3 runs to 17 residues. This sample was included in a study of tumor-infiltrating lymphocytes in primary liver carcinoma. Study-level results: Paired tumor-adjacent and tumor-blood samples overlapped less than tumor region pairs did.

The sample was peripheral blood. The chain has TRBV6-5 and TRBJ2-7, with 13 bases that match TRBD2. This clonotype was obtained from a middle-aged man with primary liver carcinoma and hepatitis B virus infection. CDR3 protein: CVSSYSTSGRVRNEQYF. As DNA, the CDR3 is TGTGTCAGCAGTTACAGTACTAGCGGGAGGGTTCGGAACGAGCAGTACTTC.